The 17 T cell receptor beta chains below come from one sample, sequenced in a study of T cell responses to AZD1222 COVID-19 vaccine. Libraries were prepared by immunoSEQ multiplex PCR; TCRdb keeps only in-frame clonotypes and omits some of them. The profile covers around 50,000 clones, with around 85% appearing a single time and 6% to 7% taken by the ten largest. Sequenced here: peripheral blood, sampled 28 days after the second AZD1222 dose. These receptor sequences come from an adult who received the AZD1222 COVID-19 vaccine.

The rearrangement joins TRBV19 to TRBJ1-2; no firm D call. The CDR3 loop spans 16 amino acids. The germline V and J ends were trimmed by 4 bases and 5 bases, with 20 bases remaining between them. Germline values: CDR1 LNHDA, CDR2 SQIVND (reference sequence). The CDR3 is CASSRAGHSLEYGYTF. The CDR3 bases are TGTGCCAGTAGTAGGGCAGGCCACTCCTTGGAGTATGGCTACACCTTC.

V usage is TRBV28 and J usage is TRBJ1-4; unclear D gene. The CDR3 length is 16 residues. Germline loops: CDR1 MDHEN, CDR2 SYDVKM. Trimming cost V 2 bases and J 3 bases, with 13 bases left between them. The CDR3: CASSLVGRRSNEKLFF. CDR3 bases: TGTGCCAGCAGTTTAGTTGGCAGAAGGTCTAATGAAAAACTGTTTTTT.

This clone was seen once. This chain joins TRBV29-1 and TRBJ2-7; 10 nucleotides line up with TRBD1. The CDR3 totals 13 residues. V lost 7 bases and J lost 4; bases outside the gene matches: 7. Per germline, CDR1 SQVTM and CDR2 ANQGSEA. CDR3 DNA sequence: TGCAGCGCCGGACAGGGGGGAATATACGAGCAGTACTTC. Residues: CSAGQGGIYEQYF.

In this sample, this clone turned up a few times. This sequence joins TRBV6-5 and TRBJ1-4; no clear D gene. CDR1 MNHEY and CDR2 SVGAGI come from the germline V gene. V was clipped by 4 bases and J by 2 bases, with 11 bases between them. The CDR3 has 15 amino acids. DNA for the CDR3: TGTGCCAGCAGTTTAGACCACGGGACTAATGAAAAACTGTTTTTT. Protein sequence: CASSLDHGTNEKLFF.

Only a few counts were recorded for this clone. This chain's CDR3 is CASSVRGPGAVGTDTQYF. The CDR3 bases are TGTGCCAGCAGTGTGAGGGGCCCGGGTGCGGTGGGGACAGATACGCAGTATTTT. This sequence joins TRBV2 and TRBJ2-3; the D call may be TRBD1 or TRBD2 (5 bases each). CDR1 SNHLY and CDR2 FYNNEI come from the germline V gene. This CDR3 has 18 amino acids. V was cut by 4 bases and J by 3 bases, with 23 bases left in between.

This clone was recorded once. V gene TRBV2 combines with J gene TRBJ1-2; D gene ambiguous. Germline lookup yields CDR1 SNHLY and CDR2 FYNNEI. The CDR3 is 15 residues long. V was pared by 0 bases and J by 6 bases, with 14 bases between. The CDR3 DNA sequence: TGTGCCAGCAGTGAAGCAAGGGATAAGGCGAATGGCTACACCTTC. Protein: CASSEARDKANGYTF.

The rearrangement uses TRBV3-1 (or the pseudogene TRBV3-2) and TRBJ2-7, with TRBD2 matching over 7 bases. V shed 1 base and J 7 bases; nucleotides not matched to a gene: 16. CDR1 is LGHDT and CDR2 is YNNKEL in the germline V gene (reference sequence). CDR3 length: 17 residues. The CDR3 protein is CASSQARWAGEVDEQYF. The CDR3 region has the DNA TGTGCCAGCAGCCAAGCGCGTTGGGCGGGAGAAGTTGATGAGCAGTACTTC.

This chain uses TRBV7-2 with TRBJ2-5, with TRBD1 as a possible D gene (6 bases). The germline CDR1 and CDR2 sequences are SGHTA and FQGNSA. Trimming shortened V by 4 bases and J by 1 base, and 10 bases separated the two germline ends. This CDR3 is 14 amino acids long. The CDR3 protein is CASSSGQLQETQYF. CDR3 DNA sequence: TGTGCCAGCAGCTCAGGACAGCTCCAAGAGACCCAGTACTTC.

J is TRBJ2-1 and V is TRBV3-1 (or the pseudogene TRBV3-2), with unresolved D. CDR1 LGHDT and CDR2 YNNKEL come from the germline V gene (reference sequence). V dropped 1 base and J dropped 2 bases, with 9 bases sitting between them. The CDR3 spans 15 residues. The CDR3 region is CASSQGNPAYNEQFF. CDR3 coding DNA: TGTGCCAGCAGCCAAGGGAACCCAGCCTACAATGAGCAGTTCTTC.

This chain links TRBV3-1 (or the pseudogene TRBV3-2) with TRBJ2-3, with 9 bases aligning to TRBD2. The CDR3 runs 17 residues. V was clipped by 0 bases and J by 3 bases; unmatched bases: 7. CDR1 LGHDT and CDR2 YNNKEL come from the germline V gene (reference sequence). The CDR3: CASSQEPFAGGTDTQYF. The CDR3 bases are TGTGCCAGCAGCCAAGAACCTTTTGCGGGAGGGACAGATACGCAGTATTTT.

The rearrangement links TRBV12-5 to TRBJ2-5; 8 nucleotides match TRBD2. CDR1 and CDR2 from the germline V gene are LGHNT and FRNRAP. The CDR3 length is 13 residues. V gave up 4 bases and J gave up 4 bases; unmatched junction bases: 2. CDR3 nucleotides: TGTGCTAGTGGTTCGGGAGGGGGAGAGACCCAGTACTTC. Encoded protein: CASGSGGGETQYF.

This chain links TRBV12-3 or TRBV12-4 with TRBJ1-1; TRBD1 matches at 8 bases. The CDR3 contains 13 residues. V trimming: 2 bases; J trimming: 4 bases; junction bases outside the gene matches: 0. Here the CDR3 DNA reads TGTGCCAGCAGTTTACAGGGGGCCACTGAAGCTTTCTTT. Translation gives CASSLQGATEAFF.

CDR3 loop: CASSLVQETGELFF. In DNA form, the CDR3 reads TGTGCCAGCAGCTTAGTACAGGAAACCGGGGAGCTGTTTTTT. The J gene is TRBJ2-2, the V gene TRBV7-9; D perhaps matches TRBD1 (5 bases). V gave up 1 base and J gave up 5 bases, with 8 bases separating them. Germline V gives CDR1 SEHNR, CDR2 FQNEAQ (reference sequence). The CDR3 runs to 14 residues.

The gene calls are TRBV19 and TRBJ2-1, with 7 bases that match TRBD2. The CDR3 contains 16 residues. With V trimmed by 1 base and J by 0 bases, 3 bases remained unmatched. Germline CDR1 LNHDA, CDR2 SQIVND (reference sequence). The CDR3 sequence is CASSIAGGSSYNEQFF. CDR3 in DNA: TGTGCCAGTAGTATAGCTGGCGGGAGCTCCTACAATGAGCAGTTCTTC.

The V gene is TRBV18, the J gene TRBJ2-7; D gene ambiguous. Germline V CDR1 and CDR2: KGHSH, LQKENI. V dropped 5 bases and J dropped 3 bases, with 17 bases sitting between them. CDR3 length: 15 amino acids. The CDR3 spells CASSSNGLSLYEQYF. The CDR3, as DNA: TGTGCCAGCTCATCGAATGGGTTGAGCCTCTACGAGCAGTACTTC.

A single count supports this clone. The chain links TRBV7-6 to TRBJ2-3, with D perhaps matching TRBD2 (5 bases). This CDR3 comprises 15 residues. V lost 5 bases and J 0 bases, leaving 12 bases between the germline ends. CDR1 and CDR2 from the germline V gene are SGHVS and FNYEAQ. CDR3 region: CASSPYWTSTDTQYF. The CDR3 coding sequence is TGTGCCAGCAGCCCCTACTGGACTAGCACAGATACGCAGTATTTT.

The J gene is TRBJ2-2, the V gene TRBV19; unclear D gene. Looked up from germline, CDR1 is LNHDA and CDR2 is SQIVND (reference sequence). V dropped 8 bases and J dropped 4 bases, with 8 bases sitting between them. This CDR3 has 12 amino acids. CDR3 in DNA: TGTGCCAGTCGCAGGATCACCGGGGAGCTGTTTTTT. This codes for CASRRITGELFF.